This entry lists 6 T cell receptor beta chains sequenced from one sample in a study of breast tumors, draining lymph nodes, adjacent tissues. Samples came from axillary lymph nodes draining the breast cancer. MiXCR, run by TCRdb on the multiplex PCR reads, gives a single entry per CDR3 protein. Altogether about 180,000 distinct CDR3 sequences are present, 30% to 35% being singletons, with the ten largest covering around 4%. Sequenced material: axillary lymph node tissue. The receptors shown here come from a female donor with breast cancer. Some clones in this sample may be carry-over from other donors' samples.

Turning to this clonotype: This likely comes from a read error, as the CDR3 has no conserved phenylalanine or tryptophan at its end. V is TRBV19 and J is TRBJ2-2; a possible D gene is TRBD2 (6 bases). Germline-derived CDR1 and CDR2 are LNHDA and SQIVND (reference sequence). This CDR3 region has 15 residues. Written as DNA, the CDR3 is TGTGCCAGTAGGTTAGGGCGGATCCACACCGGGGGGCTGTTTCTT. Amino acids: CASRLGRIHTGGLFL.

As concerns this clonotype: A read error may explain this, as a much larger clone is one base away. The CDR3 DNA reads TGTGCCATCAGACCGACAGGGGGCAACTCTCAGCCCCAGCATTTT. This sequence encodes CAIRPTGGNSQPQHF. This chain joins TRBV10-3 and TRBJ1-5; TRBD1 matches at 10 bases. The CDR3 covers 15 residues. Germline CDR1 is ENHRY and CDR2 is SYGVKD. The V and J ends lost 6 bases and 6 bases, in that order; junction bases with no gene match: 8.

This clonotype was observed at least ten times. The chain couples TRBV7-9 to TRBJ1-2; 9 bases align to TRBD1. The V gene's germline CDR1 is SEHNR and CDR2 FQNEAQ (reference sequence). V lost 4 bases, J lost 5 bases, and 17 bases stayed unmatched. The CDR3 length is 18 residues. The CDR3 region is CASSSTLLTGTGRYGYTF. The CDR3 nucleotides are TGTGCCAGCAGCTCAACACTTCTTACCGGGACAGGGAGATATGGCTACACCTTC.

Worth noting for this clonotype: A read error may be the cause here, since a much bigger clone is one base away. The CDR3 spells CASSSGTGGFLAGGHTRYF. The CDR3 coding sequence is TGTGCCAGCAGCTCCGGGACAGGGGGCTTTCTAGCGGGAGGCCATACGCGGTATTTT. This chain connects TRBV5-6 to TRBJ2-3; TRBD1 is a possible D gene (12 bases). The CDR3 contains 19 residues. Germline V gene sequence: CDR1 SGHDT, CDR2 YYEEEE.

A word on this clonotype: Given a much more abundant clone one base away, this may be a read error. V usage is TRBV11-2 and J usage is TRBJ2-1; 10 nucleotides line up with TRBD2. Germline CDR1 SGHAT, CDR2 FQNNGV. The CDR3 is 15 residues long. CDR3 in DNA: TGTGCCAGCAGCTACCGGACTAGCGGATACAATGAGCATTTCTTC. Its protein is CASSYRTSGYNEHFF.

This clonotype was observed a few times. Being one base from a much bigger clone, this may be a read error. The CDR3 end shows no conserved phenylalanine or tryptophan, and so a read error is likely. The gene calls are TRBV9 and TRBJ2-5; 7 positions match TRBD1. Germline values: CDR1 SGDLS, CDR2 YYNGEE. With 4 bases clipped from V and 1 base from J, the junction kept 1 base outside the gene matches. This CDR3 contains 13 residues. The CDR3 DNA reads TGTGCCAGCAGCCGGACAGGCCAAGAGACCCAGTACTCC. Encoded protein: CASSRTGQETQYS.